Included here is one TCR beta chain sequence, with context. Assay used: immunoSEQ multiplex PCR; TCRdb lists only in-frame clones, some missing. The sample holds roughly 32,000 clones; 90% are singletons and the top ten take roughly 0.45%. This specimen belongs to a study of T cell changes during pregnancy in multiple sclerosis. This TCR came from a female donor in good health, enrolled as a control in a pregnancy study. Sample: CD4+ T cells from peripheral blood mononuclear cells, taken in the second trimester of pregnancy.

The CDR3 protein is CASSIEAGVGEKLFF. The DNA of the CDR3 is TGTGCCAGTAGTATAGAAGCCGGGGTGGGTGAAAAACTGTTTTTT. The rearrangement joins TRBV19 to TRBJ1-4; D is undetermined. The CDR3 sequence is 15 residues long. CDR1 LNHDA and CDR2 SQIVND come from the germline V gene (reference sequence). Trimming pared 0 bases from V and 7 bases from J, leaving 12 bases between. The whole variable domain, filled in from reference TRBV19 and TRBJ1-4, reads DGGITQSPKYLFRKEGQNVTLSCEQNLNHDAMYWYRQDPGQGLRLIYYSQIVNDFQKGDIAEGYSVSREKKESFPLTVTSAQKNPTAFYLCASSIEAGVGEKLFFGSGTQLSVL.